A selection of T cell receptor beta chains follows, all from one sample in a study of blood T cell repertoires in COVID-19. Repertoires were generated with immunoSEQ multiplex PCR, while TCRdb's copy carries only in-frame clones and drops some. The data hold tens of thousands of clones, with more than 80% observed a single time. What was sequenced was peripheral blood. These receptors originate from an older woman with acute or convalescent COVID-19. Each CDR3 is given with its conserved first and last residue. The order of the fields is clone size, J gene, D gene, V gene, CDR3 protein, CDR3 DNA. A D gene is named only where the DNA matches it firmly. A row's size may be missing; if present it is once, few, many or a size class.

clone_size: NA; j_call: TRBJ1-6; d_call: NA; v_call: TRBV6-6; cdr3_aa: CASSKQGDSPLHF; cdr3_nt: TGTGCCAGCAGTAAACAGGGAGATTCACCCCTCCACTTT
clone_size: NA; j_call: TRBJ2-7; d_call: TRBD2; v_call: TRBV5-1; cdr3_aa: CASSLDAGREKEQYF; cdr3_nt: TGCGCCAGCAGCTTGGATGCAGGGAGGGAAAAGGAGCAGTACTTC
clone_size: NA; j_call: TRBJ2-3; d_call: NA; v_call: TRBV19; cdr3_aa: CASSIILATDTQYF; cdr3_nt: TGTGCCAGTAGTATTATACTAGCCACAGATACGCAGTATTTT
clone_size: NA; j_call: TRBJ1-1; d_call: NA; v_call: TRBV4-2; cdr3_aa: CASSRGMMNTEAFF; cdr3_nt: TGTGCCAGCAGCCGAGGGATGATGAACACTGAAGCTTTCTTT
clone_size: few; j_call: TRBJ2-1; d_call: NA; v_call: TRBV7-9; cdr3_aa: CASSLPRTDSSYNEQFF; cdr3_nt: TGTGCCAGCAGCTTACCCAGGACAGATAGCTCCTACAATGAGCAGTTCTTC
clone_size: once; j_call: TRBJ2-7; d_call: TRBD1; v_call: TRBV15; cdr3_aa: CATSRGWTGEGSYEQYF; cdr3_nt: TGTGCCACCAGCAGAGGTTGGACAGGGGAAGGGTCCTACGAGCAGTACTTC
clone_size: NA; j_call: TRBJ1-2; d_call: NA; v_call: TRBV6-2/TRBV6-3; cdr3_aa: CASSYGGTPNYGYTF; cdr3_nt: TGTGCCAGCAGTTACGGAGGGACTCCTAACTATGGCTACACCTTC
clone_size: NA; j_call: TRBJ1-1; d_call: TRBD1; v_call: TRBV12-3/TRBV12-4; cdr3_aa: CASSKQGEAFF; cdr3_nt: TGTGCCAGCAGTAAACAGGGGGAAGCTTTCTTT
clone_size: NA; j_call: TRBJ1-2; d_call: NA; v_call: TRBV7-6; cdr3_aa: CASSLSGGTYGYTF; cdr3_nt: TGTGCCAGCAGCTTGTCGGGGGGGACCTATGGCTACACCTTC
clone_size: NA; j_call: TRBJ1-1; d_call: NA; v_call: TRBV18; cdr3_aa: CASSPPGGRDTEAFF; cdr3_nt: TGTGCCAGCTCACCACCGGGGGGTAGGGACACTGAAGCTTTCTTT
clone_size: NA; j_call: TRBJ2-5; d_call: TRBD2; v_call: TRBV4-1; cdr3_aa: CASSQPGTSGLRETQYF; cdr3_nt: TGCGCCAGCAGCCAACCCGGGACTAGCGGTCTAAGAGAGACCCAGTACTTC
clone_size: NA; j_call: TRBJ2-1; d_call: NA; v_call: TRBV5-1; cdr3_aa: CASSELEIRDNEQFF; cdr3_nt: TGCGCCAGCAGCGAATTAGAGATTCGGGACAATGAGCAGTTCTTC
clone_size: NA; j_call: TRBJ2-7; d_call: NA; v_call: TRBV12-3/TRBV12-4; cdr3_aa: CASSDDIVYEQYF; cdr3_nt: TGTGCCAGCAGTGACGACATAGTCTACGAGCAGTACTTC